Below, 28 T cell receptor beta chains from the same sample are listed, as sequenced in a study of human T cells and chemical hapten exposure. Each CDR3 protein is one row after TCRdb ran MiXCR on the RACE reads. The sample consists of 380,000 or so distinct CDR3 sequences, 4.8% of them appearing once. Time point noted: patch test 1, 2 weeks after DPC sensitization. Regarding treatment: therapeutic diphenylcyclopropenone sensitization with weekly scalp DPC. The sequencing here drew on whole blood, taken in connection with sensitization to the hapten diphenylcyclopropenone (DPC). These receptors all stem from a woman in her forties or fifties with alopecia areata. Some clones in this sample may be carry-over from other donors' samples.

This clonotype was seen at least ten times. CDR3 in amino acids: CASSLGQGSYNEQFF. The CDR3 DNA reads TGTGCCAGCAGCTTAGGGCAGGGCTCCTACAATGAGCAGTTCTTC. V usage is TRBV7-2 and J usage is TRBJ2-1, with D tentatively TRBD1 (5 bases). The CDR3 runs 15 residues. V was clipped by 1 base and J by 0 bases, with 7 bases between them. From germline, CDR1 is SGHTA and CDR2 FQGNSA.

This clonotype has ten or more counts. The V gene is TRBV5-4, the J gene TRBJ2-7; weak D call: TRBD1 (5 bases). Germline V gene lookup returns CDR1 SGHNT and CDR2 YYREEE (reference sequence). With 0 bases removed from V and 2 bases from J, the gap between germline ends came to 9 bases. This CDR3 contains 14 residues. CDR3 coding DNA: TGTGCCAGCAGCTTGGGACAGCCGACCTACGAGCAGTACTTC. Encoded protein: CASSLGQPTYEQYF.

The sample holds a few counts of this clonotype. This chain connects TRBV28 to TRBJ1-5; D gene uncertain. Looked up from germline, CDR1 is MDHEN and CDR2 is SYDVKM. The CDR3 extends over 15 amino acids. V dropped 2 bases and J dropped 2 bases, with 10 bases sitting between them. For the CDR3, the DNA is TGTGCCAGCAGTTTACCCCAGGTCGGCAATCAGCCCCAGCATTTT. It is translated as CASSLPQVGNQPQHF. Together with reference TRBV28 and TRBJ1-5, the CDR3 gives the full variable domain: DVKVTQSSRYLVKRTGEKVFLECVQDMDHENMFWYRQDPGLGLRLIYFSYDVKMKEKGDIPEGYSVSREKKERFSLILESASTNQTSMYLCASSLPQVGNQPQHFGDGTRLSIL.

This clonotype was counted many times. The V call is TRBV28, the J call TRBJ2-7; a weak D match, TRBD2 (5 bases). Germline CDR1 is MDHEN and CDR2 is SYDVKM. The V end was cut by 2 bases, the J end by 3 bases, with 11 bases between. The CDR3 sequence is 14 residues long. The CDR3 sequence: CASSLTAEIYEQYF. In DNA, the CDR3 is TGTGCCAGCAGTTTAACAGCGGAGATCTACGAGCAGTACTTC. Supplemented by reference TRBV28 and TRBJ2-7, the full variable domain reads DVKVTQSSRYLVKRTGEKVFLECVQDMDHENMFWYRQDPGLGLRLIYFSYDVKMKEKGDIPEGYSVSREKKERFSLILESASTNQTSMYLCASSLTAEIYEQYFGPGTRLTVT.

Remarks on this clonotype: A much larger clone sits a single nucleotide away, making a read error possible. V usage is TRBV29-1 and J usage is TRBJ2-7, with 7 bases fitting TRBD1. The J call may be faulty, since TRBJ2-1 better matches the DNA end. Germline lookup yields CDR1 SQVTM and CDR2 ANQGSEA. The CDR3 is 12 amino acids. The CDR3 DNA sequence: TGCAGCACTAGGACAGGCACCTACGAGCAGTTCTTC. Amino acids: CSTRTGTYEQFF.

This clonotype was seen ten or more times. The rearrangement links TRBV6-1 to TRBJ2-7, with 11 nucleotides matching TRBD1. This CDR3 is 17 amino acids long. Germline lookup yields CDR1 MNHNS and CDR2 SASEGT. Losses at the gene ends were 6 bases for V and 2 bases for J; bases not matched to a gene: 12. The CDR3 bases are TGTGCCAGCAGAAACCTCCCCGGGACAGGGGGTGCCTACGAGCAGTACTTC. Its translation is CASRNLPGTGGAYEQYF.

There are many counts of this clonotype. The gene calls are TRBV7-6 and TRBJ2-7, with 7 bases that match TRBD2. The length of the CDR3 is 15 residues. Looked up from germline, CDR1 is SGHVS and CDR2 is FNYEAQ. J gave up 2 bases and V 5 bases, and 9 bases lay outside the gene matches. CDR3 sequence: CASSAYTGGPYEQYF. CDR3 nucleotide sequence: TGTGCCAGCAGCGCATACACGGGAGGCCCCTACGAGCAGTACTTC.

This clonotype was seen just once. The chain carries TRBV5-1 and TRBJ1-1; TRBD1 aligns across 11 bases. CDR3 length: 15 amino acids. Germline CDR1 is SGHRS and CDR2 is YFSETQ. After removal of 4 bases from V and 5 bases from J, the junction contained 7 bases not matched to a gene. The CDR3 DNA sequence: TGCGCCAGCAGCAGGACAGGGGGCGCGAAGACTGAAGCTTTCTTT. It yields the protein CASSRTGGAKTEAFF.

This clonotype came up many times. The chain joins TRBV6-6 to TRBJ1-4; D uncertain. Germline loops: CDR1 MNHNY, CDR2 SVGAGI (reference sequence). The length of the CDR3 is 12 residues. The V end was cut by 4 bases, the J end by 6 bases, with 6 bases between. In nucleotides, the CDR3 is TGTGCCAGCAGTTCCCAGGATGAAAAACTGTTTTTT. Its protein is CASSSQDEKLFF.

This clonotype showed up many times. The V gene is TRBV18, the J gene TRBJ2-3; possible D gene TRBD2, 5 bases. The CDR3 extends over 15 amino acids. The V gene's germline CDR1 is KGHSH and CDR2 LQKENI. Trimming took off 3 bases at V and 4 bases at J, with 14 bases between the two ends. The CDR3 bases are TGTGCCAGCTCACCCCCGACCGGAGGAGCAGATACGCAGTATTTT. Its protein product is CASSPPTGGADTQYF.

This clonotype was detected a few times. The rearrangement uses TRBV13 and TRBJ2-1, with 13 bases identical to TRBD2. This CDR3 region has 19 residues. CDR1 and CDR2 (germline): PRHDT, FYEKMQ (reference sequence). J gave up 4 bases and V 1 base, and 10 bases lay outside the gene matches. The CDR3 spells CASSLAGTSGNLEYNEQFF. CDR3 nucleotides: TGTGCCAGCAGCTTAGCGGGGACTAGCGGGAACCTAGAGTACAATGAGCAGTTCTTC.

The table lists this clonotype with many counts. An end of the junction differs from the germline gene, which may be a read error. V gene TRBV12-3 or TRBV12-4 combines with J gene TRBJ1-2, with a weak D call TRBD1 (6 bases). This CDR3 spans 15 amino acids. The CDR3 region is CASSAPGGGNNGYTF. For the CDR3, the DNA is TGTGCCAGCAGTGCCCCCGGAGGGGGTAACAATGGCTACACCTTC.

The V and J genes are TRBV9 and TRBJ1-1, with D hard to call. CDR1 is SGDLS and CDR2 is YYNGEE in the germline V gene. The CDR3 covers 13 residues. Trimming removed 3 bases from V and 6 bases from J, with 12 bases in between. CDR3 in DNA: TGTGCCAGCAGCGCCGGTACCGGGGCTGAAGCTTTCTTT. Its translation: CASSAGTGAEAFF.

The chain combines TRBV7-4 with TRBJ1-6, with D perhaps TRBD1 (6 bases). Looked up from germline, CDR1 is SGHVT and CDR2 is SQSDAQ. The CDR3 has 10 residues. Written as DNA, the CDR3 is TGTGACCACAGGGATTCACCCCTCCACTTT. This sequence encodes CDHRDSPLHF. Looking up the rest from reference TRBV7-4 and TRBJ1-6 gives the full variable domain: GAGVSQSPRYKVAKRGRDVALRCDSISGHVTLYWYRQTLGQGSEVLTYSQSDAQRDKSGRPSGRFSAERPERSVSTLKIQRTEQGDSAVYLCDHRDSPLHFGNGTRLTVT.

This clonotype has a count of ten or more. This chain uses TRBV5-4 with TRBJ2-4; D gene ambiguous. Germline CDR1 reads SGHNT; CDR2 reads YYREEE (reference sequence). The CDR3 sequence is 12 residues long. V was cut by 9 bases and J by 0 bases, with 7 bases left in between. This chain's CDR3 is CATLGAKNIQYF. The CDR3 coding sequence is TGTGCCACCCTTGGAGCCAAAAACATTCAGTACTTC.

At least ten counts were recorded for this clonotype. The chain links TRBV4-2 to TRBJ2-1; TRBD2 matches 8 bases. The CDR3 covers 14 residues. The V segment lost 4 bases and the J segment 7 bases; nucleotides outside the gene matches: 6. CDR1 is LGHNA and CDR2 is YNFKEQ in the germline V gene. CDR3 amino acids: CASSPGLGWNEQFF. CDR3 nucleotides: TGTGCCAGCAGCCCGGGACTAGGGTGGAATGAGCAGTTCTTC.

There are many counts of this clonotype. V usage is TRBV5-1 and J usage is TRBJ2-3; tentative D call: TRBD2 (6 bases). With 1 base removed from V and 0 bases from J, the gap between germline ends came to 9 bases. CDR1 is SGHRS, CDR2 YFSETQ, per germline. There are 15 residues in the CDR3. The CDR3 DNA reads as TGCGCCAGCAGCTTGCCGGGAGATAGCACAGATACGCAGTATTTT. It translates to CASSLPGDSTDTQYF. Based on the CDR3 plus reference TRBV5-1 and TRBJ2-3, the full variable domain is KAGVTQTPRYLIKTRGQQVTLSCSPISGHRSVSWYQQTPGQGLQFLFEYFSETQRNKGNFPGRFSGRQFSNSRSEMNVSTLELGDSALYLCASSLPGDSTDTQYFGPGTRLTVL.

The sample holds many counts of this clonotype. The V gene is TRBV29-1, the J gene TRBJ2-5, with D possibly being TRBD1 (5 bases). Trimming took off 4 bases at V and 5 bases at J, with 17 bases between the two ends. CDR3 size: 14 residues. Germline CDR1 SQVTM, CDR2 ANQGSEA. CDR3 amino acids: CSVAPAGSVETQYF. In DNA, the CDR3 is TGCAGCGTTGCCCCCGCAGGGTCCGTGGAGACCCAGTACTTC.

This clonotype was seen repeatedly, ten times or more. The CDR3 here is CASSPVGRPETQYF. CDR3 DNA sequence: TGTGCCAGCAGCCCTGTGGGGCGCCCCGAGACCCAGTACTTC. This chain joins TRBV3-1 and TRBJ2-5, with a tentative D call TRBD1 (5 bases). V shed 4 bases and J shed 5 bases, with 14 bases lying between them. This CDR3 comprises 14 residues. Germline assignment: CDR1 LGHDT and CDR2 YNNKEL (reference sequence).

This clonotype was seen repeatedly, ten times or more. The rearrangement joins TRBV11-2 to TRBJ1-1, with no clear D. Germline V gene lookup returns CDR1 SGHAT and CDR2 FQNNGV. The CDR3 is made up of 15 amino acids. V lost 4 bases and J 1 base, leaving 13 bases between the germline ends. The CDR3 DNA reads as TGTGCCAGCAGCTCGACGGATCCTAAGAACACTGAAGCTTTCTTT. Its translation: CASSSTDPKNTEAFF.

CDR3 sequence reads: CASSQDGRGDTQYF. CDR3 nucleotide sequence: TGCGCCAGCAGCCAAGATGGACGGGGAGATACGCAGTATTTT. The chain carries TRBV4-1 and TRBJ2-3; tentatively, D is TRBD2 (5 bases). The CDR3 runs 14 residues. Trimming shortened V by 0 bases and J by 5 bases, and 9 bases separated the two germline ends. Germline assignment: CDR1 MGHRA and CDR2 YSYEKL.

This clonotype has only a few counts. The genes are TRBV29-1 and TRBJ1-1, with 11 bases identical to TRBD1. Germline CDR1 reads SQVTM; CDR2 reads ANQGSEA. CDR3 size: 15 residues. V dropped 2 bases and J dropped 5; count of bases not matched to a gene: 7. CDR3 in amino acids: CSVETGTGGVTEAFF. The CDR3 DNA reads TGCAGCGTTGAAACGGGGACAGGGGGGGTGACTGAAGCTTTCTTT.

At least ten counts were recorded for this clonotype. The chain employs TRBV12-3 or TRBV12-4 and TRBJ1-1; tentative D call: TRBD1 (5 bases). V was pared by 6 bases and J by 7 bases, with 12 bases between. This CDR3 is 12 amino acids long. DNA of the CDR3: TGTGCCAGCAGCTATGGGGGGGGTGAAGCTTTCTTT. Its protein product is CASSYGGGEAFF.

This rearrangement joins TRBV18 to TRBJ1-1; a weak D match, TRBD1 (5 bases). Trimming removed 0 bases from V and 10 bases from J, with 15 bases in between. CDR3 size: 14 residues. The germline gives CDR1 KGHSH, CDR2 LQKENI. Here the CDR3 DNA reads TGTGCCAGCTCACCACCGATCCGGGCCGGGGGAGCTTTCTTT. This sequence encodes CASSPPIRAGGAFF.

This clonotype was seen at least ten times. The CDR3 DNA reads TGTGCCAGGGGGGACCTGGGGAGAGCTTTCTTT. This sequence encodes CARGDLGRAFF. The chain recombines TRBV2 with TRBJ1-1, with D perhaps TRBD1 (5 bases). The CDR3 totals 11 residues. Germline assignment: CDR1 SNHLY and CDR2 FYNNEI. Trimming shortened V by 9 bases and J by 10 bases, and 15 bases separated the two germline ends. Full variable domain (outside the CDR3, taken from reference TRBV2 and TRBJ1-1): EPEVTQTPSHQVTQMGQEVILRCVPISNHLYFYWYRQILGQKVEFLVSFYNNEISEKSEIFDDQFSVERPDGSNFTLKIRSTKLEDSAMYFCARGDLGRAFFGQGTRLTVV.

This clonotype was found many times. The rearrangement joins TRBV6-2 or TRBV6-3 to TRBJ2-3; the match to TRBD2 covers 16 bases. Trimming removed 6 bases from V and 3 bases from J; junction bases left unmatched: 6. The CDR3 is 17 amino acids. The germline V gene encodes CDR1 MNHEY and CDR2 SVGEGT. The CDR3 DNA is TGTGCCAGCAGCCTGGGACTAGCGGGAGGGCTAACAGATACGCAGTATTTT. This encodes CASSLGLAGGLTDTQYF.

This clonotype was seen a handful of times. This sequence joins TRBV5-1 and TRBJ1-1; a possible D gene is TRBD1 (5 bases). The CDR3 is 15 residues long. CDR1 is SGHRS, CDR2 YFSETQ, per germline. The V end lost 3 bases, the J end lost 2 bases, and 14 bases lay between the germline ends. The CDR3: CASSWGIGPNTEAFF. DNA for the CDR3: TGCGCCAGCAGCTGGGGGATCGGCCCCAACACTGAAGCTTTCTTT.

This clonotype was recorded at least ten times. The chain has TRBV6-6 and TRBJ2-3, with 8 bases fitting TRBD1. CDR1 is MNHNY, CDR2 SVGAGI, per germline (reference sequence). The CDR3 sequence is 14 residues long. V shed 8 bases, J shed 2 bases, and the junction held 6 bases outside the gene matches. CDR3 protein: CASVGQGLTDTQYF. CDR3 DNA sequence: TGTGCCAGCGTTGGACAGGGACTCACAGATACGCAGTATTTT.